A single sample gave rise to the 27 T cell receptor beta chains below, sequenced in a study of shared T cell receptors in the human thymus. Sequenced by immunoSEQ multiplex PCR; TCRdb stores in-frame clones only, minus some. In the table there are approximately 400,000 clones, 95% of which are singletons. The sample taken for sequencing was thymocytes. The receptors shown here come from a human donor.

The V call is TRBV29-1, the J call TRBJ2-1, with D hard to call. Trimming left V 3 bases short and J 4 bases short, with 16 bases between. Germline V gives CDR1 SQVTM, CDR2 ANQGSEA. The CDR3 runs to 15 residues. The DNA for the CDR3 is TGCAGCGTTGACGAGGTACAAGAAAGATACAATGAGCAGTTCTTC. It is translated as CSVDEVQERYNEQFF.

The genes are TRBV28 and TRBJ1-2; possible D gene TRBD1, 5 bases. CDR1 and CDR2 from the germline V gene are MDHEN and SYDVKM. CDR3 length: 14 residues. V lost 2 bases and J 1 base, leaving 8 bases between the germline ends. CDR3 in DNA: TGTGCCAGCAGTTTAGCCCAGGGTAACTATGGCTACACCTTC. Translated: CASSLAQGNYGYTF.

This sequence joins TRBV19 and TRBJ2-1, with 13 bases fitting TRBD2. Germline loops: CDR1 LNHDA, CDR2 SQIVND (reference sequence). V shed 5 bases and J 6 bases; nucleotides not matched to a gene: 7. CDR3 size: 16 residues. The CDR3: CASSSRTSGRFNEQFF. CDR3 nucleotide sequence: TGTGCCAGTAGTTCTCGGACTAGCGGGAGATTCAATGAGCAGTTCTTC.

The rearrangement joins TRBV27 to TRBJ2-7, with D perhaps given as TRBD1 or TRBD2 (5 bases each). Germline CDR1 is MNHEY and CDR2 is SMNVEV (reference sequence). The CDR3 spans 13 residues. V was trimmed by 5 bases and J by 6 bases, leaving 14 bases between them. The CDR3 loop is CASSGGAPLEQYF. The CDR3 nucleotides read TGTGCCAGCAGTGGGGGAGCCCCTCTCGAGCAGTACTTC.

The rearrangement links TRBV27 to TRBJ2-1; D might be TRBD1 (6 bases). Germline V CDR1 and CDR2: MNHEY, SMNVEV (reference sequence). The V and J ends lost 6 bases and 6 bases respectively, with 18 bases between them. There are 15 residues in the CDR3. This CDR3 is CASSPRLTGLNEQFF. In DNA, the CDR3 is TGTGCCAGCAGCCCACGCCTAACAGGGCTCAATGAGCAGTTCTTC.

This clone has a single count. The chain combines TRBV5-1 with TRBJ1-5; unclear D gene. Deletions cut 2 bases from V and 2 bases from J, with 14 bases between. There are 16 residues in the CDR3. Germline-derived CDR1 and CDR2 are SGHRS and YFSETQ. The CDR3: CASSLGLPGGNQPQHF. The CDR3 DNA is TGCGCCAGCAGCTTAGGGCTGCCCGGCGGCAATCAGCCCCAGCATTTT.

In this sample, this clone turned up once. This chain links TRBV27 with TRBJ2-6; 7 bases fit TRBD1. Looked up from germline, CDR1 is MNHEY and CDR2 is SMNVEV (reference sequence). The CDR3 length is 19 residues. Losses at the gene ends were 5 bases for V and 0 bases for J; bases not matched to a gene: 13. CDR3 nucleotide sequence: TGTGCCAGCAGTCGACGACAGGGCCCTCTTCACTCTGGGGCCAACGTCCTGACTTTC. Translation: CASSRRQGPLHSGANVLTF.

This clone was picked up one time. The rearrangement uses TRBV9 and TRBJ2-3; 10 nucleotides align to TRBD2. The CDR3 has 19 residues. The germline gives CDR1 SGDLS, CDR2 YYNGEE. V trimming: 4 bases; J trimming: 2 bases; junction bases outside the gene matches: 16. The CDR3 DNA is TGTGCCAGCAGCATCCTGTCGGCGAACCTAGCGGGAGACACAGATACGCAGTATTTT. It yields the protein CASSILSANLAGDTDTQYF.

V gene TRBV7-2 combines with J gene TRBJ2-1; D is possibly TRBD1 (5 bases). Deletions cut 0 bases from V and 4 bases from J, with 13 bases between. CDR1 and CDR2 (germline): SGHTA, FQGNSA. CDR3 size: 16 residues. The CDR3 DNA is TGTGCCAGCAGCTTAGCGTTGGCAGGGCAGTACAATGAGCAGTTCTTC. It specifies CASSLALAGQYNEQFF.

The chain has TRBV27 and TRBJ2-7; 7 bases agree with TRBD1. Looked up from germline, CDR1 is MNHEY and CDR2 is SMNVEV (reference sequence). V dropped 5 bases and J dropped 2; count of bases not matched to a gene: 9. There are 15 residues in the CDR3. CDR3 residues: CASSPGTVGTYEQYF. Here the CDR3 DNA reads TGTGCCAGCAGTCCTGGGACAGTCGGCACCTACGAGCAGTACTTC.

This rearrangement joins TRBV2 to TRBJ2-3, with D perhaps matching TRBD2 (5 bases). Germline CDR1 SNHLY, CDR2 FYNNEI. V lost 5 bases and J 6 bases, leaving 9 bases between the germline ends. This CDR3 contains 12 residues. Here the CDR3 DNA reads TGTGCCAGCAGTCCCTCGGGGGATACGCAGTATTTT. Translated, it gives CASSPSGDTQYF.

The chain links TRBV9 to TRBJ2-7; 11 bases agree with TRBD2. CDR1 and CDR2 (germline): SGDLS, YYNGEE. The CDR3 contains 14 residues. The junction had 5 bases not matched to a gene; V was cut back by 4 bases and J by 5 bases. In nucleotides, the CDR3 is TGTGCCAGCAGCCCTAAGACTAGCGGGGACGAGCAGTACTTC. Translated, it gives CASSPKTSGDEQYF.

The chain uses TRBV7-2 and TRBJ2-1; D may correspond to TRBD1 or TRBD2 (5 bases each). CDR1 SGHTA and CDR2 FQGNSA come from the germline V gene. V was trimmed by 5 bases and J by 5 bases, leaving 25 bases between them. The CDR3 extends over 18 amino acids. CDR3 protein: CASSTYALPRDVHNEQFF. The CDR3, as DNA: TGTGCCAGCAGCACCTACGCCCTGCCCCGGGACGTACACAATGAGCAGTTCTTC.

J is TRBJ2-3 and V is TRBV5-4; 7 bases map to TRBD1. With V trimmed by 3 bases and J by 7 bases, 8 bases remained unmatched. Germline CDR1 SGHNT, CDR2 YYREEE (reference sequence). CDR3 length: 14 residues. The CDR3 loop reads CASSSRDRLHTQYF. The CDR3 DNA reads TGTGCCAGCAGCTCCCGGGACAGACTTCATACGCAGTATTTT.

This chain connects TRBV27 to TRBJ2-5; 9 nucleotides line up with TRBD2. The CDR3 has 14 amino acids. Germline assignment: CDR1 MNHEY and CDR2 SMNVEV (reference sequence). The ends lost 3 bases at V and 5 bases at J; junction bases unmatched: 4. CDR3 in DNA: TGTGCCAGCAGTTTTAGTAGCGGGAGCGAGACCCAGTACTTC. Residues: CASSFSSGSETQYF.

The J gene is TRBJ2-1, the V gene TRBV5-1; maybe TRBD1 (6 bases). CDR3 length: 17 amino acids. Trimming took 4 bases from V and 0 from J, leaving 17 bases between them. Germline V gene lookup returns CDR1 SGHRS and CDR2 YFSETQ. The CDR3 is CASSGHREAYSYNEQFF. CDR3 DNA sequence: TGCGCCAGCAGCGGGCACAGGGAAGCTTACTCCTACAATGAGCAGTTCTTC.

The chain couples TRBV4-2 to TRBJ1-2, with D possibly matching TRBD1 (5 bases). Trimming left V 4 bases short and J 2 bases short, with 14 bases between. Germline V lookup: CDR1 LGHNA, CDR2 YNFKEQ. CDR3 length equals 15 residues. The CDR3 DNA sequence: TGTGCCAGCAGCCGAGACGGGGGGGGAAACTATGGCTACACCTTC. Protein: CASSRDGGGNYGYTF.

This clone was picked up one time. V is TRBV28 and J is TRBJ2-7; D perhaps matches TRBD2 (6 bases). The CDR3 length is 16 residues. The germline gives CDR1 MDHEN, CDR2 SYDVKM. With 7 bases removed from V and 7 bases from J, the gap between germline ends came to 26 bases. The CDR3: CASNVVGDSPGFEQYF. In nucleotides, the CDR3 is TGTGCCAGCAATGTAGTCGGGGACTCTCCAGGCTTTGAGCAGTACTTC.

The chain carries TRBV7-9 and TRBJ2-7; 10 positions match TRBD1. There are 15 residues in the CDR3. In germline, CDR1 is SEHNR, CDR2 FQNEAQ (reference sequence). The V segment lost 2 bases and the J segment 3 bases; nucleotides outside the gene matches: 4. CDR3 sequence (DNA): TGTGCCAGCAGCTTAACCCGGGACAGGGGCTACGAGCAGTACTTC. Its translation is CASSLTRDRGYEQYF.

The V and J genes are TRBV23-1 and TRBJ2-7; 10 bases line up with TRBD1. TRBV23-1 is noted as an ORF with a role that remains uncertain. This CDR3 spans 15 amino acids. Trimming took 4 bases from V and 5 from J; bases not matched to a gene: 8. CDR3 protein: CASSPPTGGIDEQYF. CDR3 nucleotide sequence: TGCGCCAGCAGTCCCCCGACAGGGGGCATCGACGAGCAGTACTTC.

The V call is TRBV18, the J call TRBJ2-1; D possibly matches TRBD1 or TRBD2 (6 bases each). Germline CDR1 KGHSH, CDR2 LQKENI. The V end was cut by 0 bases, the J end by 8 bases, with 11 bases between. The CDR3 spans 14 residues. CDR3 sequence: CASSPPGGLDEQFF. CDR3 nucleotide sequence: TGTGCCAGCTCACCACCGGGGGGCCTTGATGAGCAGTTCTTC.

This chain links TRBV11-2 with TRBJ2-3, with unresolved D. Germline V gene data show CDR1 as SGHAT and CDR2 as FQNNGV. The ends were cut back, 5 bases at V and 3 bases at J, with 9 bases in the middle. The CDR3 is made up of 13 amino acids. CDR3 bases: TGTGCCAGCAGCCACCCCGGGACAGATACGCAGTATTTT. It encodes CASSHPGTDTQYF.

DNA for the CDR3: TGTGCCAGCAGTTTAGAGGGGGACTACAACAATGAGCAGTTCTTC. It specifies CASSLEGDYNNEQFF. The gene calls are TRBV27 and TRBJ2-1; D possibly corresponds to TRBD2 (7 bases). V was trimmed by 2 bases and J by 5 bases, leaving 13 bases between them. The CDR3 spans 15 residues. From germline, CDR1 is MNHEY and CDR2 SMNVEV (reference sequence).

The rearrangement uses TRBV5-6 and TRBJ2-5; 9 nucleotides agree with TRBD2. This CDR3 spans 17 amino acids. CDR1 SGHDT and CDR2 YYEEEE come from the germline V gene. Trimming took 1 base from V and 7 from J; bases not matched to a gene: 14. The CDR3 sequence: CASSLKMTDRAGGTQYF. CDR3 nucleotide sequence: TGTGCCAGCAGCTTGAAGATGACGGACCGAGCGGGGGGGACCCAGTACTTC. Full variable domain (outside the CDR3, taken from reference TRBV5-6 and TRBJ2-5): DAGVTQSPTHLIKTRGQQVTLRCSPKSGHDTVSWYQQALGQGPQFIFQYYEEEERQRGNFPDRFSGHQFPNYSSELNVNALLLGDSALYLCASSLKMTDRAGGTQYFGPGTRLLVL.

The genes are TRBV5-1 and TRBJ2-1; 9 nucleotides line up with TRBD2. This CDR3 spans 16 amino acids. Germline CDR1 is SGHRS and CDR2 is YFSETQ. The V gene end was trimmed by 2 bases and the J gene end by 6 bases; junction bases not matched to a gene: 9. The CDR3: CASSFGTSPRGNEQFF. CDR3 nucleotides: TGCGCCAGCAGCTTTGGGACTAGCCCCCGCGGCAATGAGCAGTTCTTC.

This CDR3 reads CATSNPGQGDQPQHF. In DNA, the CDR3 is TGTGCCACCAGCAACCCGGGACAGGGGGATCAGCCCCAGCATTTT. V gene TRBV15 combines with J gene TRBJ1-5; 11 nucleotides line up with TRBD1. Trimming at V came to 4 bases and at J to 5 bases, leaving 4 bases not matched to a gene. The CDR3 sequence is 15 residues long. Germline V CDR1 and CDR2: LNHNV, YYDKDF (reference sequence).

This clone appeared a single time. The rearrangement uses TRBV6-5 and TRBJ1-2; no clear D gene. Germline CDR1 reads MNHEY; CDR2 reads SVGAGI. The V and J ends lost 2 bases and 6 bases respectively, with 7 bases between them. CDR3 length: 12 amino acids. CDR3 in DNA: TGTGCCAGCAGTTACGACATGGATGGCTACACCTTC. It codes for CASSYDMDGYTF.